This record concerns one T cell receptor (beta chain) sequence. The source of the sample is a study of cytomegalovirus exposure and HLA in healthy donors. PCR involved 60 Vbeta and 13 Jbeta primers. Per the authors' pipeline: In a later analysis, 80 million or so unique TCR beta chains included roughly 11 million shared by two or more donors. The data were produced by immunoSEQ multiplex PCR, yet TCRdb's version contains in-frame clones alone and is incomplete. For V, J and clone size, that table is used; D and trimming come from the DNA. The sample includes 150,000 to 200,000 clones, just over 75% seen only once; the top ten take around 1.5%. The sample comprised PBMCs. This TCR came from a man between 40 and 49 years old in good health and CMV-seronegative.

CDR3 loop: CASSPSPFSSEQYF. As DNA, the CDR3 is TGTGCCAGCAGTCCTTCGCCGTTTTCGAGCGAGCAGTACTTC. The chain joins TRBV27 to TRBJ2-7; no definite D call. Between the trimmed V and J ends, which lost 5 bases and 6 bases, there was a span of 17 bases. The CDR3 is 14 residues long. Germline V lookup: CDR1 MNHEY, CDR2 SMNVEV (reference sequence).